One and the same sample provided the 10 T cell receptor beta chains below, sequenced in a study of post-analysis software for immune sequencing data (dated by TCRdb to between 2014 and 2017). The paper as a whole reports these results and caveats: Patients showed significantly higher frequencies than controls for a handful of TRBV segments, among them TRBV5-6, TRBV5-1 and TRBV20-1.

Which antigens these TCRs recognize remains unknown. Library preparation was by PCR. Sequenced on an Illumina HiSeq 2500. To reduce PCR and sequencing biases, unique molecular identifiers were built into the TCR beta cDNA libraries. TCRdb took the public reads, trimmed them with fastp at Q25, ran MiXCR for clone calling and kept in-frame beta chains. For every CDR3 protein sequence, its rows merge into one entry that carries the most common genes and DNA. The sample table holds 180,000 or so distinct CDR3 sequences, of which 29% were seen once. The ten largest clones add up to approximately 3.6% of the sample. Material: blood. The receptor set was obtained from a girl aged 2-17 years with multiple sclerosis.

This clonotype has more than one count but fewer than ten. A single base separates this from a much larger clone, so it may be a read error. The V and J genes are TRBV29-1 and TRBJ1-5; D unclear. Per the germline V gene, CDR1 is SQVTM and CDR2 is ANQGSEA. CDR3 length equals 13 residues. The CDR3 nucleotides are TGCAGCGTTGGGGAAGTTAGCAATCATCCCCAGCATTTT. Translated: CSVGEVSNHPQHF. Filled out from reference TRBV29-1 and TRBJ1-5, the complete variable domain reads SAVISQKPSRDICQRGTSLTIQCQVDSQVTMMFWYRQQPGQSLTLIATANQGSEATYESGFVIDKFPISRPNLTFSTLTVSNMSPEDSSIYLCSVGEVSNHPQHFGDGTRLSIL.

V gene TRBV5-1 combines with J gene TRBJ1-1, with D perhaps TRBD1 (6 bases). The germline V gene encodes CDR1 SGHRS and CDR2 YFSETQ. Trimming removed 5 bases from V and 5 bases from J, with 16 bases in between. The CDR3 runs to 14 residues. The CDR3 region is CASSLQQGYTEAFF. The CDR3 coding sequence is TGCGCCAGCAGTCTACAACAGGGTTATACTGAAGCTTTCTTT.

CDR3: CASRPSGGASSYEQYF. CDR3 bases: TGTGCCAGCAGACCTAGCGGGGGGGCGAGCTCCTACGAGCAGTACTTC. The chain joins TRBV12-3 or TRBV12-4 to TRBJ2-7, with 12 bases fitting TRBD2. Trimming removed 6 bases from V and 0 bases from J; junction bases left unmatched: 6. CDR3 size: 16 residues.

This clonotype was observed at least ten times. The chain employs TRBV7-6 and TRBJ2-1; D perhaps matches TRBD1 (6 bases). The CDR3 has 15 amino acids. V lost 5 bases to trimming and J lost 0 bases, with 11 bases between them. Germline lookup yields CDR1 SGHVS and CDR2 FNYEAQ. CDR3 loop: CASSEGVGSYNEQFF. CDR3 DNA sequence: TGTGCCAGCAGCGAGGGGGTGGGCTCCTACAATGAGCAGTTCTTC.

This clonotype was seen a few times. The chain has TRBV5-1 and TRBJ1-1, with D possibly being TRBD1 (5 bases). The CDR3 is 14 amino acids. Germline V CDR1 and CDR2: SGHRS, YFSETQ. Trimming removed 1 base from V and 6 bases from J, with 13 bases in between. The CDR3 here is CASSLKPGWPEAFF. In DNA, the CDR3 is TGCGCCAGCAGCTTGAAGCCAGGGTGGCCTGAAGCTTTCTTT.

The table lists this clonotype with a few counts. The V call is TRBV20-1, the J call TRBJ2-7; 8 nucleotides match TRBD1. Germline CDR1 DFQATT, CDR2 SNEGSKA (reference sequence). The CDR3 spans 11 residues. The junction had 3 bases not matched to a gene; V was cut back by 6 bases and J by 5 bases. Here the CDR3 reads CSARQGNEQYF. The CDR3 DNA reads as TGCAGTGCAAGACAGGGGAACGAGCAGTACTTC.

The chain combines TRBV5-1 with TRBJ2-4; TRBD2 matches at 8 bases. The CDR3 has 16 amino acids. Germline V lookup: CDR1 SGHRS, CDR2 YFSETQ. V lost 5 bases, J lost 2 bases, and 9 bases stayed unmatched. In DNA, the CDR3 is TGCGCCAGCAGTCTCCTAGCGGGTGGGACCAAAAACATTCAGTACTTC. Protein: CASSLLAGGTKNIQYF.

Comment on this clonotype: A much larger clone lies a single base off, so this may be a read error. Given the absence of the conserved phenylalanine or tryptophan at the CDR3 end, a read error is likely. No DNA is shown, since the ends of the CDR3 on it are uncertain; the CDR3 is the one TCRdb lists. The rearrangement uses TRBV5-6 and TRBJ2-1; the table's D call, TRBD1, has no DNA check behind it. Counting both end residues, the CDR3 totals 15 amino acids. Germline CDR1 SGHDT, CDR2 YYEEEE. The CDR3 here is CASSRTGTGRTIEFC.

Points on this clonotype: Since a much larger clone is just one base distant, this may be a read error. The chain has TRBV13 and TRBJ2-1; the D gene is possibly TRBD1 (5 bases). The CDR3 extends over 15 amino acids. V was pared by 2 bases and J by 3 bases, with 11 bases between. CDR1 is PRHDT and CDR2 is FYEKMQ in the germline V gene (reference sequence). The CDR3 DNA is TGTGCCAGCAGCTTAAGTTTGGGGCTCTACAATGAGCAGTTCTTC. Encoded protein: CASSLSLGLYNEQFF.

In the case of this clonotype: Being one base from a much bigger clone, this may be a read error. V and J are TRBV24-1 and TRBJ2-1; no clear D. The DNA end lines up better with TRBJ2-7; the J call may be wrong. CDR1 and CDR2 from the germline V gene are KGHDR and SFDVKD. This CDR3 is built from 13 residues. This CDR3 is CATCRANDNEQYF. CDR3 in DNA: TGTGCCACCTGCCGGGCCAACGACAATGAGCAGTACTTC.